One T cell receptor (beta chain) is described in this entry. The antigen is unknown. The junction and the germline gene differ at one end; a read error may be behind it. This CDR3 has 13 amino acids. CDR1 SGHNT and CDR2 YYREEE come from the germline V gene (reference sequence). Data came from immunoSEQ multiplex PCR; TCRdb stores just in-frame clones and leaves some out. The sample shows tens of thousands of clones, approximately 80% of them seen only once. The data are from a study of T cell clones after liver transplantation. Study results and caveats: Graft donor-reactive T cells may have migrated into the graft rather than being deleted.

This chain uses TRBV5-4 with TRBJ2-5, with TRBD2 as a possible D gene (6 bases). Sequencing used CD4+ T cells from blood, obtained 12 months after liver transplant. The receptor's source is a human patient who received a liver transplant. Some T cells may trace back to the graft donor. The CDR3 loop is CASSGTDQGTQYF. CDR3 nucleotide sequence: TGTGCCAGCAGCGGGACTGATCAAGGGACCCAGTACTTC.